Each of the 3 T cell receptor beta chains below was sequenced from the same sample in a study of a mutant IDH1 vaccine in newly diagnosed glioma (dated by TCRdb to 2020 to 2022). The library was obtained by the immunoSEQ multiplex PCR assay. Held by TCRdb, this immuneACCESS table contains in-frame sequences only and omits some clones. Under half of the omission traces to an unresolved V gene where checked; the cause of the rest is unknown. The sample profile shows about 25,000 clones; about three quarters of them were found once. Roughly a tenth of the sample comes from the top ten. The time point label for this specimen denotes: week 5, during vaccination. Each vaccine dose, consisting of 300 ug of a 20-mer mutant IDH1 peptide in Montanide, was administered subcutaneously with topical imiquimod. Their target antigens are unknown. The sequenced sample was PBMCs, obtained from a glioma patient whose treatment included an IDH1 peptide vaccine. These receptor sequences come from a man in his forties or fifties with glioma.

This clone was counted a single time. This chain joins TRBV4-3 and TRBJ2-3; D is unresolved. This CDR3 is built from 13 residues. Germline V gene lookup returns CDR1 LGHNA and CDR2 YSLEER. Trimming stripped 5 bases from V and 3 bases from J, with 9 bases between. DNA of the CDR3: TGCGCCAGCAGCGAAACAGTGACAGATACGCAGTATTTT. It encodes CASSETVTDTQYF.

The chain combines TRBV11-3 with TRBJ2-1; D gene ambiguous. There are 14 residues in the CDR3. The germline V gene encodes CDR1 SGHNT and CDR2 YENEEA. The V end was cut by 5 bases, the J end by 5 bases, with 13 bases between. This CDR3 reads CASSPETLNNEQFF. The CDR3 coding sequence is TGTGCCAGCAGCCCCGAGACGCTTAACAATGAGCAGTTCTTC.

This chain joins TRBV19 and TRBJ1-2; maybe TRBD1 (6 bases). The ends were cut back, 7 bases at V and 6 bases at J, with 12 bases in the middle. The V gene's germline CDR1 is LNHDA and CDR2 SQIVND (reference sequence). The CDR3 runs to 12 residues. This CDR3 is CASKQGGDGYTF. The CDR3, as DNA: TGTGCCAGTAAACAGGGAGGCGATGGCTACACCTTC.